One sample yielded the 20 T cell receptor beta chains listed below, sequenced in a study. TCRdb reanalysed the RT-PCR reads using MiXCR and keeps one entry per CDR3 protein. The data show hundreds of thousands of distinct CDR3 sequences, 12% to 15% seen once. The sequenced sample was memory CD4+ T cells from blood. The receptors were gathered from a female donor in good health, serving as a healthy control.

This clonotype was observed at least ten times. The gene calls are TRBV7-2 and TRBJ2-7, with D possibly TRBD2 on 7 matching bases. Germline V lookup: CDR1 SGHTA, CDR2 FQGNSA. The V and J ends lost 1 base and 4 bases respectively, with 14 bases between them. The CDR3 is 15 amino acids. The CDR3 spells CASSLGGGEQYEQYF. The CDR3 nucleotides read TGTGCCAGCAGCTTAGGAGGGGGGGAGCAGTACGAGCAGTACTTC.

At least ten counts were recorded for this clonotype. This chain links TRBV27 with TRBJ2-7, with 13 bases fitting TRBD2. V was clipped by 7 bases and J by 1 base; unmatched bases: 4. The germline CDR1 and CDR2 sequences are MNHEY and SMNVEV (reference sequence). The CDR3 runs to 15 residues. DNA for the CDR3: TGTGCCAGCATGAGGACTAGCGGGGGATCCTACGAGCAGTACTTC. Residues: CASMRTSGGSYEQYF.

The rearrangement uses TRBV5-1 and TRBJ2-7; 8 bases align to TRBD2. The V gene's germline CDR1 is SGHRS and CDR2 YFSETQ. Trimming took 1 base from V and 6 from J; bases not matched to a gene: 9. This CDR3 region has 15 residues. CDR3 in DNA: TGCGCCAGCAGCTTGAGTTTGGCTAGCGGGCGCGAGCAGTACTTC. Translated: CASSLSLASGREQYF. Full variable domain (remainder filled in from reference TRBV5-1 and TRBJ2-7): KAGVTQTPRYLIKTRGQQVTLSCSPISGHRSVSWYQQTPGQGLQFLFEYFSETQRNKGNFPGRFSGRQFSNSRSEMNVSTLELGDSALYLCASSLSLASGREQYFGPGTRLTVT.

In its sample, this clonotype was seen a few times. V and J are TRBV30 and TRBJ2-1; D call uncertain. V lost 1 base and J 7 bases, leaving 11 bases between the germline ends. The CDR3 runs 13 residues. Per the germline V gene, CDR1 is GTSNPN and CDR2 is SVGIG (reference sequence). The CDR3 DNA reads as TGTGCCTGGAGTGCCGCCAACCTAAATGAGCAGTTCTTC. Protein: CAWSAANLNEQFF.

This clonotype occurred a few times. This chain uses TRBV13 with TRBJ1-2; 8 bases are shared with TRBD1. V lost 3 bases and J lost 3; bases outside the gene matches: 6. Looked up from germline, CDR1 is PRHDT and CDR2 is FYEKMQ (reference sequence). The CDR3 extends over 15 amino acids. CDR3 residues: CASSLQGAGDYGYTF. The CDR3 nucleotides read TGTGCCAGCAGCTTGCAGGGGGCGGGTGACTATGGCTACACCTTC.

This rearrangement joins TRBV7-8 to TRBJ1-6; 9 bases agree with TRBD1. Losses at the gene ends were 8 bases for V and 5 bases for J; bases not matched to a gene: 13. Per the germline V gene, CDR1 is SGHVS and CDR2 is FQNEAQ. CDR3 length: 17 amino acids. The DNA of the CDR3 is TGTGCCAGCCTGGGACAGGGAGGGCTTAGGAATAATTCACCCCTCCACTTT. Translated, it gives CASLGQGGLRNNSPLHF.

There are a few counts of this clonotype. The chain employs TRBV7-6 and TRBJ1-4, with no clear D. Germline-derived CDR1 and CDR2 are SGHVS and FNYEAQ. CDR3 length: 16 residues. The ends were cut back, 5 bases at V and 0 bases at J, with 13 bases in the middle. The CDR3 is CASSPTALATNEKLFF. DNA for the CDR3: TGTGCCAGCAGCCCCACAGCCCTCGCAACTAATGAAAAACTGTTTTTT.

The sample holds many counts of this clonotype. This sequence joins TRBV20-1 and TRBJ1-5, with a tentative D call TRBD1 (6 bases). V dropped 5 bases and J dropped 5 bases, with 19 bases sitting between them. There are 15 residues in the CDR3. From germline, CDR1 is DFQATT and CDR2 SNEGSKA (reference sequence). In nucleotides, the CDR3 is TGCAGTGCTGATAGCGGGACACCCGGAGATCAGCCCCAGCATTTT. Amino acid sequence: CSADSGTPGDQPQHF.

The chain joins TRBV28 to TRBJ2-6; D remains ambiguous. V lost 7 bases to trimming and J lost 0 bases, with 13 bases between them. Per the germline V gene, CDR1 is MDHEN and CDR2 is SYDVKM. This CDR3 is built from 16 residues. This CDR3 reads CASIRGGVSGANVLTF. The CDR3 DNA is TGTGCCAGCATCCGAGGCGGCGTCTCTGGGGCCAACGTCCTGACTTTC.

In its sample, this clonotype was seen a few times. CDR3 loop: CASSPLGLSGGETQYF. CDR3 coding DNA: TGTGCCAGCAGCCCCCTCGGGTTATCCGGGGGAGAGACCCAGTACTTC. This chain links TRBV7-3 with TRBJ2-5; perhaps TRBD2 as D (6 bases). There are 16 residues in the CDR3. Germline V gives CDR1 SGHTA, CDR2 FQGTGA. Trimming took off 5 bases at V and 4 bases at J, with 20 bases between the two ends.

The DNA of the CDR3 is TGTGCCATCCTTAACGGTCCGAACACCGGGGAGCTGTTTTTT. Residues: CAILNGPNTGELFF. The chain is built from TRBV10-3 and TRBJ2-2, with no clear D. V was trimmed by 8 bases and J by 0 bases, leaving 10 bases between them. Germline loops: CDR1 ENHRY, CDR2 SYGVKD. The CDR3 runs to 14 residues.

This clonotype occurred a few times. The V call is TRBV6-2 or TRBV6-3, the J call TRBJ2-1, with TRBD1 matching 9 bases. Germline CDR1 and CDR2: MNHEY and SVGEGT. The CDR3 consists of 15 residues. With V trimmed by 6 bases and J by 8 bases, 11 bases remained unmatched. CDR3 residues: CASSAGQGWVDEQFF. Written as DNA, the CDR3 is TGTGCCAGCAGCGCCGGACAGGGGTGGGTGGATGAGCAGTTCTTC.

Of note for this clonotype: A read error is possible here, since a much larger clone lies one base away. The rearrangement joins TRBV7-3 to TRBJ1-1; no clear D. Trimming removed 6 bases at V and 5 bases at J, with 13 bases between. CDR1 is SGHTA, CDR2 FQGTGA, per germline. This CDR3 spans 13 amino acids. CDR3 bases: TGTGCCAGCAGGTGCTCCGGTGGAACTGAAGCTTTCTTT. Amino acids: CASRCSGGTEAFF.

V is TRBV7-3 and J is TRBJ2-1; 9 nucleotides agree with TRBD1. V dropped 4 bases and J dropped 5; count of bases not matched to a gene: 9. This CDR3 is 16 amino acids long. The V gene's germline CDR1 is SGHTA and CDR2 FQGTGA. CDR3 DNA: TGTGCCAGCAGCTCCGAGGGACAGGGTATCAACAATGAGCAGTTCTTC. Translating gives CASSSEGQGINNEQFF.

This clonotype was found a few times. The J gene is TRBJ1-1, the V gene TRBV7-9, with 7 bases that match TRBD1. The germline V gene encodes CDR1 SEHNR and CDR2 FQNEAQ (reference sequence). The trim removed 4 bases at V and 1 base at J, leaving 3 bases unmatched. The CDR3 is 14 residues long. The DNA for the CDR3 is TGTGCCAGCAGCTCTTGGACAGGGAACACTGAAGCTTTCTTT. Protein product: CASSSWTGNTEAFF.

This clonotype was recorded a few times. The V and J genes are TRBV10-3 and TRBJ2-1; TRBD2 matches at 9 bases. V trimming: 8 bases; J trimming: 9 bases; junction bases outside the gene matches: 11. CDR3 size: 14 residues. Germline values: CDR1 ENHRY, CDR2 SYGVKD. CDR3 amino acids: CAIGEREVEGEQFF. As DNA, the CDR3 is TGTGCCATCGGGGAGCGGGAGGTAGAGGGTGAGCAGTTCTTC.

This clonotype was counted between two and nine times. V gene TRBV6-1 combines with J gene TRBJ2-3; tentatively, D is TRBD1 (5 bases). Trimming removed 6 bases from V and 5 bases from J, with 12 bases in between. CDR1 is MNHNS, CDR2 SASEGT, per germline. This CDR3 has 13 amino acids. The chain's CDR3 is CASRKEGEDTQYF. In nucleotides, the CDR3 is TGTGCCAGCAGGAAGGAAGGGGAAGATACGCAGTATTTT.

This clonotype was counted ten times or more. The chain employs TRBV10-3 and TRBJ2-5, with D maybe TRBD2 (5 bases). The germline CDR1 and CDR2 sequences are ENHRY and SYGVKD. The CDR3 is made up of 16 amino acids. V lost 3 bases to trimming and J lost 5 bases, with 19 bases between them. CDR3 amino acids: CAISENAGAPGETQYF. The CDR3, as DNA: TGTGCCATCAGTGAAAATGCGGGTGCCCCCGGGGAGACCCAGTACTTC.

V and J are TRBV10-3 and TRBJ1-2, with TRBD1 identical over 10 bases. The CDR3 runs 17 residues. Germline V lookup: CDR1 ENHRY, CDR2 SYGVKD. V trimming: 2 bases; J trimming: 7 bases; junction bases outside the gene matches: 13. CDR3 nucleotide sequence: TGTGCCATCAGTGAGGCCGAAAAGACAGGGGGCGCGGGTGGCTACACCTTC. As protein: CAISEAEKTGGAGGYTF.

This chain joins TRBV12-3 or TRBV12-4 and TRBJ2-3; tentatively, D is TRBD1 (6 bases). Trimming took off 9 bases at V and 2 bases at J, with 15 bases between the two ends. This CDR3 region has 14 residues. The CDR3 DNA reads TGTGCCAGTCAACCGGGACACCTCACAGATACGCAGTATTTT. Amino acid sequence: CASQPGHLTDTQYF.